One T cell receptor (beta chain) is described in this entry. The V segment lost 7 bases and the J segment 6 bases; nucleotides outside the gene matches: 12. Germline CDR1 LNHDA, CDR2 SQIVND (reference sequence). The CDR3 totals 17 residues. Generated by immunoSEQ multiplex PCR, the TCRdb table keeps only in-frame clones and is missing some. The table lists 550,000 to 600,000 clones, around 81% of them singletons. The data derive from a study of shared clonotypes between healthy human individuals. Healthy HIV-negative adults without recent acute infections or vaccinations served as donors. This clonotype originated in a woman between 40 and 50 years old in good health. Some clones in this sample may be carry-over from other donors' samples. V is TRBV19 and J is TRBJ2-3; 14 nucleotides agree with TRBD2. Sequencing was done on a sample of PBMCs. This CDR3 reads CASTLSGGLAGVDTQYF. For the CDR3, the DNA is TGTGCCAGTACCCTCTCAGGGGGACTAGCGGGAGTGGATACGCAGTATTTT.